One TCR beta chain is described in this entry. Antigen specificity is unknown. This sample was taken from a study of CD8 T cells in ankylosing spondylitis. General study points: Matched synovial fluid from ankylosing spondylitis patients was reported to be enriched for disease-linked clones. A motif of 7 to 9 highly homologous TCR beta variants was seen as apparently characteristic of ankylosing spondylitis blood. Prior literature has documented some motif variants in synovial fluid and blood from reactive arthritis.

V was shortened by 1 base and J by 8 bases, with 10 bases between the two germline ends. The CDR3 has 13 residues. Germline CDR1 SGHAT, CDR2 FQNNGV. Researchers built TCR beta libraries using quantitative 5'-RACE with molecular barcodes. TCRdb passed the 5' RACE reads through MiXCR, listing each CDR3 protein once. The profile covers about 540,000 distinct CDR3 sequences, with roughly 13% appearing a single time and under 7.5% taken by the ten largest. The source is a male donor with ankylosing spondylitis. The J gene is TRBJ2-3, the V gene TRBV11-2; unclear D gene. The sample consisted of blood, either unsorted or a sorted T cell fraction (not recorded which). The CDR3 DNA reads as TGTGCCAGCAGCTTAGTCCGTCCCGGTACGCAGTATTTT. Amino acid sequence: CASSLVRPGTQYF.